What follows is one T cell receptor (beta chain) and its context. What it binds is not known. The data stem from a study of OX40 agonist ivuxolimab in advanced cancers. Turning to the study itself: The study enrolled dose-escalation patients with hepatocellular carcinoma, melanoma, renal cell or head and neck cancer. Mean age around 64 years, range roughly 20 to 85; nearly 85% male. Study-wide points: Compared with CD4+, CD8+ T cells on average had more expanded clones.

Deletions cut 5 bases from V and 10 bases from J, with 12 bases between. The CDR3 consists of 12 residues. Germline loops: CDR1 LNHNV, CDR2 YYDKDF (reference sequence). Assay: immunoSEQ multiplex PCR; the TCRdb copy retains only in-frame clones and omits some. The sample records under 40,000 clones, roughly 81% being singletons. Here the sequenced sample was CD4+ or CD8+ T cells sorted from blood, taken in a trial of the OX40 agonist ivuxolimab. The chain is built from TRBV15 and TRBJ2-1; D may correspond to TRBD1 or TRBD2 (5 bases each). This sequence originates from an adult with an advanced solid tumor such as melanoma, head and neck, liver or kidney cancer. The CDR3 DNA follows: TGTGCCACCAGCGGGGGACCAAGGGAGCAGTTCTTC. Its translation is CATSGGPREQFF.